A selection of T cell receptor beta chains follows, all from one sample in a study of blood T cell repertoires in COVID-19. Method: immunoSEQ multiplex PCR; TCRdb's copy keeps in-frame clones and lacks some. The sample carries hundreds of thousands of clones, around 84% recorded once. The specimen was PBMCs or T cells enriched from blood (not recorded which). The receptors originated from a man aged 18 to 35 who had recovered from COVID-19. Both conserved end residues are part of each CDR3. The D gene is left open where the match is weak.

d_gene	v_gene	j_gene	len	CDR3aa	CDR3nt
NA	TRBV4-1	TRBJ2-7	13	CASSRDGAYEQYF	TGCGCCAGCAGCCGCGACGGAGCCTACGAGCAGTACTTC
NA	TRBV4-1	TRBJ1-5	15	CASSQDWGRHQPQHF	TGCGCCAGCAGCCAAGATTGGGGCAGACATCAGCCCCAGCATTTT
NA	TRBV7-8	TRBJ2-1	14	CATRSRMTDNEQFF	TGTGCCACCAGAAGCAGGATGACGGACAATGAGCAGTTCTTC
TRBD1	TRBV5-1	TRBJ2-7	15	CASSAEGQVLRGQYF	TGCGCCAGCAGCGCGGAGGGACAGGTCCTACGAGGGCAGTACTTC
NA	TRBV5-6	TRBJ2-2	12	CASVGDTGELFF	TGTGCCAGCGTCGGGGACACCGGGGAGCTGTTTTTT
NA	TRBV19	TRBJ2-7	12	CASSSRGDEQYF	TGTGCCAGTAGTTCCAGGGGGGACGAGCAGTACTTC
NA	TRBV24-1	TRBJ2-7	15	CATSDGARDNYEQYF	TGTGCCACCAGTGATGGAGCCCGGGACAACTACGAGCAGTACTTC
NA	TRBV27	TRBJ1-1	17	CASSPARGLWLNTEAFF	TGTGCCAGCAGTCCCGCCAGGGGACTATGGCTGAACACTGAAGCTTTCTTT
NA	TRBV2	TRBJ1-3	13	CARRWTDGNTIYF	TGTGCCAGACGGTGGACAGATGGAAACACCATATATTTT
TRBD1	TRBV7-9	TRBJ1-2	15	CASSLAGGYNYGYTF	TGTGCCAGCAGCCTCGCAGGGGGCTACAACTATGGCTACACCTTC
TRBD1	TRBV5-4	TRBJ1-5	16	CASSLTGGGSNQPQHF	TGTGCCAGCAGCCTTACAGGGGGTGGGAGCAATCAGCCCCAGCATTTT
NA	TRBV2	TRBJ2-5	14	CASAVFGDGETQYF	TGTGCCAGCGCCGTCTTCGGGGATGGGGAGACCCAGTACTTC